The 12 T cell receptor beta chains given below trace back to one sample, sequenced in a study of blood T cell repertoires in COVID-19. Some clones are missing from TCRdb's copy, which holds only in-frame ones; the method was immunoSEQ multiplex PCR. The data contain some 100,000 clones, less than 85% of them singletons. Source material: peripheral blood. The receptor source for this set is a human donor in a cohort sampled during active or convalescent COVID-19.

The chain employs TRBV5-4 and TRBJ2-5; 7 nucleotides align to TRBD2. Losses at the gene ends were 2 bases for V and 5 bases for J; bases not matched to a gene: 6. The CDR3 runs 14 residues. CDR1 is SGHNT and CDR2 is YYREEE in the germline V gene (reference sequence). This CDR3 reads CASSFGAGAETQYF. In DNA form, the CDR3 reads TGTGCCAGCAGCTTCGGCGCGGGAGCCGAGACCCAGTACTTC.

The chain recombines TRBV7-3 with TRBJ2-2; 11 bases line up with TRBD2. After removal of 0 bases from V and 3 bases from J, the junction contained 6 bases not matched to a gene. The CDR3 has 18 residues. Germline CDR1 is SGHTA and CDR2 is FQGTGA. The CDR3 loop reads CASSLTGGTSGYTGELFF. CDR3 DNA: TGTGCCAGCAGCTTAACAGGGGGGACTAGCGGCTACACCGGGGAGCTGTTTTTT.

The chain uses TRBV5-5 and TRBJ1-1; D not resolved. Between the trimmed V and J ends, which lost 5 bases and 1 base, there was a span of 18 bases. Germline-derived CDR1 and CDR2 are SGHKS and YYEKEE (reference sequence). The CDR3 sequence is 16 residues long. CDR3 sequence (DNA): TGTGCCAGCAGAACGAACTCGGGGATCGGGAACACTGAAGCTTTCTTT. This sequence encodes CASRTNSGIGNTEAFF.

This clone showed up just once. The chain uses TRBV24-1 and TRBJ1-2; 9 bases agree with TRBD1. J gave up 7 bases and V 4 bases, and 6 bases lay outside the gene matches. This CDR3 has 14 amino acids. CDR1 and CDR2 (germline): KGHDR, SFDVKD. The chain's CDR3 is CATSEPGTGTGYTF. The CDR3 DNA is TGTGCCACCAGTGAACCCGGGACAGGGACTGGCTACACCTTC.

The chain carries TRBV7-2 and TRBJ1-1, with a weak D call TRBD1 (5 bases). The CDR3 consists of 13 residues. The V end lost 1 base, the J end lost 11 bases, and 14 bases lay between the germline ends. Germline CDR1 and CDR2: SGHTA and FQGNSA. The CDR3: CASSLDRSLLAFF. The CDR3 DNA is TGTGCCAGCAGCTTAGACAGGAGTCTCCTCGCTTTCTTT.

The rearrangement uses TRBV6-4 and TRBJ1-2, with TRBD1 matching over 9 bases. With V trimmed by 10 bases and J by 8 bases, 11 bases remained unmatched. The germline V gene has CDR1 MRHNA and CDR2 SNTAGT. The CDR3 has 13 residues. The CDR3 region has the DNA TGTGCCACAAAGGGGACAGGGCCCGGGGGCTACACCTTC. Amino acid sequence: CATKGTGPGGYTF.

The chain has TRBV5-6 and TRBJ2-3, with a weak D call TRBD2 (6 bases). The V and J ends lost 1 base and 2 bases respectively, with 14 bases between them. CDR3 size: 16 residues. CDR1 SGHDT and CDR2 YYEEEE come from the germline V gene. Here the CDR3 DNA reads TGTGCCAGCAGCTTGAGGGGAGGCTGGAACACAGATACGCAGTATTTT. Its translation: CASSLRGGWNTDTQYF.

The rearrangement joins TRBV6-5 to TRBJ2-7, with TRBD2 as a possible D gene (5 bases). V was shortened by 8 bases and J by 3 bases, with 14 bases between the two germline ends. The germline gives CDR1 MNHEY, CDR2 SVGAGI. The CDR3 has 13 residues. The CDR3: CASCRGNIYEQYF. CDR3 DNA sequence: TGTGCCAGCTGCCGGGGAAATATCTACGAGCAGTACTTC.

The V call is TRBV7-9, the J call TRBJ2-7; D perhaps matches TRBD2 (7 bases). CDR3 length: 13 residues. Germline V gene sequence: CDR1 SEHNR, CDR2 FQNEAQ (reference sequence). V gave up 6 bases and J gave up 8 bases, with 17 bases separating them. The CDR3 nucleotides are TGTGCCAGCAGATCGGGGGGCGGGTCGAAGCAGTACTTC. It is translated as CASRSGGGSKQYF.

The chain links TRBV7-2 to TRBJ2-5; 11 bases map to TRBD2. Germline CDR1 and CDR2: SGHTA and FQGNSA. V lost 2 bases, J lost 0 bases, and 5 bases stayed unmatched. The CDR3 runs to 17 residues. The CDR3 loop reads CASSLYRLAGHQETQYF. The DNA of the CDR3 is TGTGCCAGCAGCTTATATCGACTAGCGGGGCACCAAGAGACCCAGTACTTC.

This chain uses TRBV3-1 (or the pseudogene TRBV3-2) with TRBJ2-5, with TRBD1 matching over 9 bases. From germline, CDR1 is LGHDT and CDR2 YNNKEL (reference sequence). The J segment lost 5 bases and the V segment lost 4 bases, leaving 14 bases of the junction unmatched. The CDR3 has 17 amino acids. CDR3 sequence: CASSPSGQGSLLETQYF. The CDR3 bases are TGTGCCAGCAGCCCAAGCGGACAGGGGTCTCTATTGGAGACCCAGTACTTC.

The chain couples TRBV2 to TRBJ2-5; maybe TRBD1 (5 bases). The CDR3 consists of 15 residues. CDR1 and CDR2 from the germline V gene are SNHLY and FYNNEI. V dropped 3 bases and J dropped 0 bases, with 11 bases sitting between them. The CDR3 nucleotides are TGTGCCAGCAGTGACAGGGCAACCTACCAAGAGACCCAGTACTTC. It is translated as CASSDRATYQETQYF.